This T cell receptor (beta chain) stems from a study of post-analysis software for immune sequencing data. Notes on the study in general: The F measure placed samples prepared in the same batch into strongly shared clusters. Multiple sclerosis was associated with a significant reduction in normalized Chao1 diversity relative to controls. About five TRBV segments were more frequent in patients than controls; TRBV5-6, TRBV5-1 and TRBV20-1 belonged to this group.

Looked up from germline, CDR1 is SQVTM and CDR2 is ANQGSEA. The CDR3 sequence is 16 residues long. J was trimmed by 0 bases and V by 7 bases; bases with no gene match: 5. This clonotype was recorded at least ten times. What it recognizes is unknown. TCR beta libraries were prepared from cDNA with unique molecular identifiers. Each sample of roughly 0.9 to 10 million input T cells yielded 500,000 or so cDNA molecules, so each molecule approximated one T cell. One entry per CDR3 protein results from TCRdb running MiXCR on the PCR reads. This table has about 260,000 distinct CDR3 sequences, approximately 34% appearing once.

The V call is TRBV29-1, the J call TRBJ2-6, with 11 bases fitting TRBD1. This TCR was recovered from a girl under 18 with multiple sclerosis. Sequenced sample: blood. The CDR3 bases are TGCAGCGCCGGGGACAGGGGGGACTCTGGGGCCAACGTCCTGACTTTC. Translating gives CSAGDRGDSGANVLTF.